This record covers a single T cell receptor beta chain. Its antigen is not known. Other DNA sequences in this specimen translate into the identical CDR3. The sample belongs to a study of shared clonotypes between healthy human individuals. Study-wide results and caveats: In general, naive subsets displayed greater estimated richness than memory subsets did. Naive CD4 clonotypes were shared across a few donors at 4.5% to 6%.

This CDR3 is 12 amino acids long. In germline, CDR1 is MDHEN, CDR2 SYDVKM. The V end was cut by 5 bases, the J end by 4 bases, with 8 bases between. Recent acute infections and vaccinations were absent in the healthy HIV-negative adult donors. The table came from immunoSEQ multiplex PCR; TCRdb's copy has only in-frame clones and leaves some out. The sample holds over 2 million clones, around 92% seen once. The sample was naive CD4+ T cells from PBMCs. Described subset: CD45RA+ positively selected. The source is a man between 18 and 29 years old in good health. Some clones in this sample may be carry-over from other donors' samples. The J gene is TRBJ1-1, the V gene TRBV28; tentative D call: TRBD1 (6 bases). CDR3 in DNA: TGTGCCAGCAGTATAGGGGGCACTGAAGCTTTCTTT. Translated: CASSIGGTEAFF.